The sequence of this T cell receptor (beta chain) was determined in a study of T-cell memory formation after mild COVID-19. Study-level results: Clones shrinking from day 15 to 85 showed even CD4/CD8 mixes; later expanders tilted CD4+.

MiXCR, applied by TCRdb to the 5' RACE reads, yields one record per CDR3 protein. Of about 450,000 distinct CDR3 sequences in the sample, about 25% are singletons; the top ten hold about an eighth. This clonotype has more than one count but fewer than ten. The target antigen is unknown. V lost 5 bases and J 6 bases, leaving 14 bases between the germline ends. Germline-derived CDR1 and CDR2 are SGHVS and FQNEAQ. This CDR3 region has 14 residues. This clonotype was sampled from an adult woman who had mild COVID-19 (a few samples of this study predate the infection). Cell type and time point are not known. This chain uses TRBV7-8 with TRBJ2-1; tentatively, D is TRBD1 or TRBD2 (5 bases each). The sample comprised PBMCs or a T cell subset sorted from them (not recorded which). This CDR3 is CASSPQGAFNEQFF. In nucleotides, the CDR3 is TGTGCCAGCAGCCCGCAGGGAGCGTTCAATGAGCAGTTCTTC.